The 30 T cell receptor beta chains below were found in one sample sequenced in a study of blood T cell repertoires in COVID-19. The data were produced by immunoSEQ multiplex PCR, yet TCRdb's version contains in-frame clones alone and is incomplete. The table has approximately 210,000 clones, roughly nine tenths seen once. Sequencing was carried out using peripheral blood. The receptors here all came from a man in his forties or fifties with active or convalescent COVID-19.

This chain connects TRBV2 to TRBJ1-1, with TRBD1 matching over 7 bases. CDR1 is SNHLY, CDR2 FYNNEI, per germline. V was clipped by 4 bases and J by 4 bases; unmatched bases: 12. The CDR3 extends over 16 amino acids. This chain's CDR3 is CASSVRQGVRRTEAFF. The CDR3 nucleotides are TGTGCCAGCAGTGTGAGGCAGGGGGTTCGGCGCACTGAAGCTTTCTTT.

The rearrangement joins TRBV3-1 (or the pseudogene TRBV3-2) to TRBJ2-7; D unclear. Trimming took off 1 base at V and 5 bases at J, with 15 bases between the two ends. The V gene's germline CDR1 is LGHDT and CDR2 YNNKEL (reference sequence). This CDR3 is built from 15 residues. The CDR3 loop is CASSQGAGPKNEQYF. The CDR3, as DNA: TGTGCCAGCAGCCAAGGGGCCGGTCCGAAAAACGAGCAGTACTTC.

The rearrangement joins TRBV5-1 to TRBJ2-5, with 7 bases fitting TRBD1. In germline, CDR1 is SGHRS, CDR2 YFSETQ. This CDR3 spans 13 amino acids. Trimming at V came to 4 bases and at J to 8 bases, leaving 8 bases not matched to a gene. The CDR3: CASSMTGPGTQYF. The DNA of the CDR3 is TGCGCCAGCAGCATGACAGGGCCCGGAACCCAGTACTTC.

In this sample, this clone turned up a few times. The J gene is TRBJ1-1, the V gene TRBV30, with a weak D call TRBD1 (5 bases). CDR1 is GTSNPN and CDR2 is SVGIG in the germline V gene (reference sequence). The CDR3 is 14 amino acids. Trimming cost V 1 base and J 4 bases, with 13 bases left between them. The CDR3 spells CAWSGGLPRTEAFF. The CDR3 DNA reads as TGTGCCTGGAGTGGGGGACTCCCTCGCACTGAAGCTTTCTTT.

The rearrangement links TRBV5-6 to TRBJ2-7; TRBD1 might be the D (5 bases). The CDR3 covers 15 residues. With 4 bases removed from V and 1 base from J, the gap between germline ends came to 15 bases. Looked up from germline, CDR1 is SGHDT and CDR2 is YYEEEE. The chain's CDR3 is CASSLFRAVSYEQYF. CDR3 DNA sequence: TGTGCCAGCAGCCTATTCAGGGCTGTTTCCTACGAGCAGTACTTC.

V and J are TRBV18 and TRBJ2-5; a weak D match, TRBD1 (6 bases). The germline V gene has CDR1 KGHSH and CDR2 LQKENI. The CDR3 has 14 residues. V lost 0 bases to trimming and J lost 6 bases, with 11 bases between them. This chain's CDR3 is CASSPPRGQKTQYF. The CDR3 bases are TGTGCCAGCTCACCACCCAGGGGTCAAAAGACCCAGTACTTC.

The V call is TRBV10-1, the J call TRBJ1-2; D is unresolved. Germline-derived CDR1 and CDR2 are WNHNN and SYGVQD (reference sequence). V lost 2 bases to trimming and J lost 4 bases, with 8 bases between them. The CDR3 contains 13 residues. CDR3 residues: CASSEGPVYGYTF. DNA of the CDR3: TGCGCCAGCAGTGAGGGGCCGGTCTATGGCTACACCTTC.

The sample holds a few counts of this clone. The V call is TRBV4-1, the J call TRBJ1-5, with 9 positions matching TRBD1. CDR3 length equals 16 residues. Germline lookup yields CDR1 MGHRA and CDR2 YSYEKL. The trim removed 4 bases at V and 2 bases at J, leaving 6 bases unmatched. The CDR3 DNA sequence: TGCGCCAGCAGCCCCAACAGGGGGCATGGCAATCAGCCCCAGCATTTT. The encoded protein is CASSPNRGHGNQPQHF.

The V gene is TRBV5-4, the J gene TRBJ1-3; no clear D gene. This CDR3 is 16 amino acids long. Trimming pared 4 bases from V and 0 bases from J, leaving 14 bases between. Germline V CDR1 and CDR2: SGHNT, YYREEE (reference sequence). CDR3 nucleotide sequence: TGTGCCAGCAGCCAGCTTGGAGGGCGCTCTGGAAACACCATATATTTT. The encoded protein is CASSQLGGRSGNTIYF.

The CDR3 nucleotides read TGTGCCAGCAGTGGCGGGACTCCAGATACGCAGTATTTT. It translates to CASSGGTPDTQYF. V and J are TRBV2 and TRBJ2-3; TRBD2 is a possible D gene (6 bases). Deletions cut 4 bases from V and 4 bases from J, with 9 bases between. From germline, CDR1 is SNHLY and CDR2 FYNNEI. The CDR3 extends over 13 amino acids.

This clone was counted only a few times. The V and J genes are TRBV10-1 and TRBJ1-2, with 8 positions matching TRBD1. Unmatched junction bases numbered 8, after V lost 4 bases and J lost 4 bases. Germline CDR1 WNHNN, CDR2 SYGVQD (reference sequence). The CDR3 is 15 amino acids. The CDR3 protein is CASSAGTGLRYGYTF. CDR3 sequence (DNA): TGCGCCAGCAGTGCCGGGACAGGTCTTCGCTATGGCTACACCTTC.

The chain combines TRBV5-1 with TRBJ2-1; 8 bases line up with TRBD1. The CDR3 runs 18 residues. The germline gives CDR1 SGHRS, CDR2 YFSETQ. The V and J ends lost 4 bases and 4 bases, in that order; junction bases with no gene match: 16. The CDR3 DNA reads TGCGCCAGCAGCATAATGGAAGATGGGACAGGACTGTACAATGAGCAGTTCTTC. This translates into CASSIMEDGTGLYNEQFF.

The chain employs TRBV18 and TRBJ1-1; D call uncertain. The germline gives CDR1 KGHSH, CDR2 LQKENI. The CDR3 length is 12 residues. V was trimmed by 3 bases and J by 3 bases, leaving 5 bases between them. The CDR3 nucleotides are TGTGCCAGCTCACCCCGGGACACTGAAGCTTTCTTT. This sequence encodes CASSPRDTEAFF.

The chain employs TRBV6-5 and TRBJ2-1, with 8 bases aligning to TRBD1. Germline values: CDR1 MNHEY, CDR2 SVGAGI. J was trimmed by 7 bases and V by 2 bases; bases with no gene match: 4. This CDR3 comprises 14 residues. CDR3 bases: TGTGCCAGCAGTTACAGACAGGGGAGGAATGAGCAGTTCTTC. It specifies CASSYRQGRNEQFF.

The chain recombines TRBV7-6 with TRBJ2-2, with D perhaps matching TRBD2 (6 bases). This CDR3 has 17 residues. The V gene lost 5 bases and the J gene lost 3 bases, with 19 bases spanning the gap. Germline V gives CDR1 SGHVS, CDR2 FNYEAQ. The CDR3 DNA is TGTGCCAGCAGCATGGCCGAATTTGGGGACTACACCGGGGAGCTGTTTTTT. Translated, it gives CASSMAEFGDYTGELFF.

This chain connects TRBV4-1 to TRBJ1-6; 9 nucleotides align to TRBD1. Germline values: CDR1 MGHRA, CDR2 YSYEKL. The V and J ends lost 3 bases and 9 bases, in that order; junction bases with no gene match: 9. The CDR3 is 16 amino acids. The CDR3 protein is CASSHPGQGGFSPLHF. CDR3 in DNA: TGCGCCAGCAGCCACCCGGGACAGGGTGGTTTTTCACCCCTCCACTTT.

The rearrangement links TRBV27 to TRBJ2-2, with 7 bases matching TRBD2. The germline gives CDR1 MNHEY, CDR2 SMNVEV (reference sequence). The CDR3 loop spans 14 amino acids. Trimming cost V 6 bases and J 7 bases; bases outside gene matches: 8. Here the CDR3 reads CASRTLSGDGELFF. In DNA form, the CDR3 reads TGTGCCAGCAGAACCCTCAGCGGGGACGGGGAGCTGTTTTTT.

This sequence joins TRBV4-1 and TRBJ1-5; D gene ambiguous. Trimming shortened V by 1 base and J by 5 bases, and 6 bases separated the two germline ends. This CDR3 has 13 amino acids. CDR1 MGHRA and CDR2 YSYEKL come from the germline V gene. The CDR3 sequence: CASSQGRYQPQHF. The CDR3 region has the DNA TGCGCCAGCAGCCAAGGCAGGTATCAGCCCCAGCATTTT.

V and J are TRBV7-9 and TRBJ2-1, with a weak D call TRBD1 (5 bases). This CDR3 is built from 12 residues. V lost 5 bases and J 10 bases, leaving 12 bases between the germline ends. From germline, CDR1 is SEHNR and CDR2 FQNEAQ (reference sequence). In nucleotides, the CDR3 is TGTGCCAGCAGCCGCAGGGCACGGGAGCAGTTCTTC. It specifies CASSRRAREQFF.

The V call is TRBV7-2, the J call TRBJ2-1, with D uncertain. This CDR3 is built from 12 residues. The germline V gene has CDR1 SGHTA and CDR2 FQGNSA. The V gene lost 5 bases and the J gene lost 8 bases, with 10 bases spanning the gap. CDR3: CASSPPRYEQFF. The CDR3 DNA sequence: TGTGCCAGCAGCCCTCCCAGGTATGAGCAGTTCTTC.

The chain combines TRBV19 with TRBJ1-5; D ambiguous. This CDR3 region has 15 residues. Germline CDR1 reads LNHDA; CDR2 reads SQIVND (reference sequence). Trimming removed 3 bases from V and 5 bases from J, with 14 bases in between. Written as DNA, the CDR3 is TGTGCCAGTAGTATTCCCCGGCGGGTCCATCAGCCCCAGCATTTT. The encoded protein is CASSIPRRVHQPQHF.

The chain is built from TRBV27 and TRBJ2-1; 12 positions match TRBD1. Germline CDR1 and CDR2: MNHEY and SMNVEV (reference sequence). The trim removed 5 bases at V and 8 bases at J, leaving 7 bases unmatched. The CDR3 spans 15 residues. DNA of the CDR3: TGTGCCAGCAGTCCCCAGGGACAGGGGGCTTATGAGCAGTTCTTC. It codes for CASSPQGQGAYEQFF.

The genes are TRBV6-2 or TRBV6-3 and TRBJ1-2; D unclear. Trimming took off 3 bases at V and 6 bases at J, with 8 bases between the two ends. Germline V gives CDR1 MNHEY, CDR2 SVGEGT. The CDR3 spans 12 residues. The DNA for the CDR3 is TGTGCCAGCAGTTATGGCCTTGATGGCTACACCTTC. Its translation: CASSYGLDGYTF.

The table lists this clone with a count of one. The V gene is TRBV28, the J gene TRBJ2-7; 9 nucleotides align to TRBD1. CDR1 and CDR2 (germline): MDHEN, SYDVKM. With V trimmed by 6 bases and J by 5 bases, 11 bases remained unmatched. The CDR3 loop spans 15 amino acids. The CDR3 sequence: CASRKRGTGWHEQYF. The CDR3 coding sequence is TGTGCCAGCAGAAAGAGAGGGACAGGGTGGCACGAGCAGTACTTC.

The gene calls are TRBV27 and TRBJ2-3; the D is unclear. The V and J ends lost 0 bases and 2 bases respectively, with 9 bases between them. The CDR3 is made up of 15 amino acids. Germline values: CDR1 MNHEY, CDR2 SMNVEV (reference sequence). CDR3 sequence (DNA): TGTGCCAGCAGTTTATCAAGTCAGGCCACAGATACGCAGTATTTT. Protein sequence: CASSLSSQATDTQYF.

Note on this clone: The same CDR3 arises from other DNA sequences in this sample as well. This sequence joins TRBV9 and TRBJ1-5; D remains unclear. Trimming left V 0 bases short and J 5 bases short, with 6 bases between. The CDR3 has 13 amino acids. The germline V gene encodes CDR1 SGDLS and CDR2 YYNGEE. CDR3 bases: TGTGCCAGCAGCGTAGTCCCCGATCAGCCCCAGCATTTT. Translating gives CASSVVPDQPQHF.

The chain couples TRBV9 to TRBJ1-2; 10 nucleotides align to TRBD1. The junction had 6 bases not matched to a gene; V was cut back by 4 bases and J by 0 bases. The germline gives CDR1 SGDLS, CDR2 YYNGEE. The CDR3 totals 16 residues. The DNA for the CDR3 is TGTGCCAGCAGCCTTTGGGACAGGGGTTCTAACTATGGCTACACCTTC. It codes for CASSLWDRGSNYGYTF.

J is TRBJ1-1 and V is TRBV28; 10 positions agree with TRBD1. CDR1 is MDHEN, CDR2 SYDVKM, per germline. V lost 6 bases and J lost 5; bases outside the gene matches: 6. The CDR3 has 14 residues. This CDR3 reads CASRGQGRETEAFF. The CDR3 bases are TGTGCCAGCAGGGGACAGGGGAGAGAGACTGAAGCTTTCTTT.

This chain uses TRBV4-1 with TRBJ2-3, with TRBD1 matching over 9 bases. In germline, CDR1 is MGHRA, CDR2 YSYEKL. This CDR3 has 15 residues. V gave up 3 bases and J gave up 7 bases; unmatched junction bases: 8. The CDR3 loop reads CASSQDQTGGHTQYF. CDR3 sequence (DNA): TGCGCCAGCAGCCAGGATCAAACAGGGGGCCATACGCAGTATTTT.

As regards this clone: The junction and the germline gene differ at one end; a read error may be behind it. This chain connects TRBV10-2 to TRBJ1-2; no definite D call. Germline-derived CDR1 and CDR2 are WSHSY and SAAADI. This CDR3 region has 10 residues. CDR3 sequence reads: CATILSGSPF. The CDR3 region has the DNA TGCGCCACCATACTCTCGGGGAGCCCCTTC.